The T cell receptor (beta chain) under discussion was sequenced for a study of T cell responses to AZD1222 COVID-19 vaccine. Germline lookup yields CDR1 SGHRS and CDR2 YFSETQ. This CDR3 is built from 14 residues. V was pared by 2 bases and J by 4 bases, with 13 bases between. Generated by immunoSEQ multiplex PCR, the TCRdb table keeps only in-frame clones and is missing some. Of 130,000 or so clones detected, roughly nine tenths appear once; the ten largest clones hold about 29%. The receptor's source is an adult in good health. The chain couples TRBV5-1 to TRBJ2-7; unclear D gene. The specimen comprised peripheral blood, sampled on day 0 of AZD1222 vaccination. CDR3 in DNA: TGCGCCAGCAGCTTTAATGGAGATTCATACGAGCAGTACTTC. It encodes CASSFNGDSYEQYF.